Listed below are T cell receptor beta chains from one sample, sequenced in a study of early T cells in non-severe SARS-CoV-2 infection. TCRdb re-analysed the 5' RACE reads in MiXCR, keeping a single row per CDR3 protein. The sample consists of 51,000 or so distinct CDR3 sequences, roughly 11% of them appearing once. Sequences were obtained from whole blood. The receptors shown here come from an adult who was a healthcare worker with PCR-confirmed SARS-CoV-2 infection or an uninfected control (not recorded which). CDR3s include the opening cysteine and the closing phenylalanine or tryptophan. Fields, in order: J gene, V gene, clone size, D gene, CDR3 protein, CDR3 DNA. A D gene is named only where the DNA matches it firmly. Part of the rows lack a size; the others show once, few, many or a class for expanded clones.

J: TRBJ2-2; V: TRBV5-4; size: few; D: TRBD2; CDR3: CASSPTTSGVAGELFF; DNA: TGTGCCAGCAGCCCTACGACTAGCGGGGTTGCCGGGGAGCTGTTTTTT
J: TRBJ1-4; V: TRBV12-3/TRBV12-4; size: -; D: TRBD1; CDR3: CASSPGGTRNEKLFF; DNA: TGTGCCAGCAGTCCAGGGGGGACAAGGAATGAAAAACTGTTTTTT
J: TRBJ2-7; V: TRBV6-6; size: many; D: TRBD2; CDR3: CASRERAGVAYEQYF; DNA: TGTGCCAGCAGGGAGAGAGCGGGAGTAGCCTACGAGCAGTACTTC
J: TRBJ1-2; V: TRBV7-9; size: many; D: -; CDR3: CASSLEVGNSRFGYGYTF; DNA: TGTGCCAGCAGCTTAGAAGTGGGGAATAGTAGGTTCGGCTATGGCTACACCTTC
J: TRBJ1-3; V: TRBV2; size: -; D: -; CDR3: CASTPGRAGNTIYF; DNA: TGTGCCAGCACCCCGGGCAGGGCTGGAAACACCATATATTTT
J: TRBJ1-3; V: TRBV7-6; size: many; D: -; CDR3: CASSLEANGGRGNTIYF; DNA: TGTGCCAGCAGCTTAGAAGCCAACGGCGGCCGGGGAAACACCATATATTTT
J: TRBJ2-7; V: TRBV6-2/TRBV6-3; size: -; D: -; CDR3: CASVPPFGTASGGEQYF; DNA: TGTGCCAGCGTTCCGCCTTTTGGGACCGCCTCAGGGGGGGAGCAGTACTTC
J: TRBJ2-1; V: TRBV10-2; size: -; D: -; CDR3: CASSESDYNEQFF; DNA: TGCGCCAGCAGTGAGTCGGATTACAATGAGCAGTTCTTC
J: TRBJ2-5; V: TRBV29-1; size: few; D: TRBD2; CDR3: CSVTGLQTGGQETQYF; DNA: TGCAGCGTTACGGGGCTCCAAACGGGGGGACAAGAGACCCAGTACTTC
J: TRBJ2-7; V: TRBV7-8; size: -; D: -; CDR3: CASSSGRGLPPYEQYF; DNA: TGTGCCAGCAGCTCAGGTAGAGGGCTACCCCCCTACGAGCAGTACTTC
J: TRBJ1-1; V: TRBV20-1; size: -; D: -; CDR3: CSASRGGMNTEAFF; DNA: TGCAGTGCTAGTCGGGGGGGAATGAACACTGAAGCTTTCTTT
J: TRBJ1-1; V: TRBV7-3; size: -; D: -; CDR3: CASSLSLNTEAFF; DNA: TGTGCCAGCAGCTTAAGTCTGAACACTGAAGCTTTCTTT
J: TRBJ1-2; V: TRBV18; size: -; D: -; CDR3: CASSLARPNDYGYTF; DNA: TGTGCCAGCTCACTGGCTAGGCCGAACGACTATGGCTACACCTTC
J: TRBJ1-2; V: TRBV7-2; size: few; D: TRBD1; CDR3: CASSFRQGASNYGYTF; DNA: TGTGCCAGCAGCTTCCGACAGGGGGCCTCTAACTATGGCTACACCTTC
J: TRBJ1-2; V: TRBV3-1; size: few; D: -; CDR3: CASSQDQTGDGYTF; DNA: TGTGCCAGCAGCCAAGATCAAACCGGTGACGGCTACACCTTC
J: TRBJ1-2; V: TRBV20-1; size: many; D: TRBD1; CDR3: CSAQDRIGYTF; DNA: TGCAGTGCCCAGGACAGGATCGGCTACACCTTC
J: TRBJ1-2; V: TRBV7-2; size: many; D: -; CDR3: CASIRVGYGYTF; DNA: TGTGCCAGCATAAGGGTTGGCTATGGCTACACCTTC
J: TRBJ2-7; V: TRBV7-2; size: -; D: TRBD2; CDR3: CASRVAGGPDEQYF; DNA: TGTGCCAGCAGGGTAGCGGGGGGGCCAGACGAGCAGTACTTC
J: TRBJ1-5; V: TRBV19; size: -; D: -; CDR3: CASSIGNQPQHF; DNA: TGTGCCAGTAGTATCGGGAATCAGCCCCAGCATTTT
J: TRBJ2-1; V: TRBV5-1; size: many; D: TRBD2; CDR3: CASSPGLEAGEQFF; DNA: TGCGCCAGCAGCCCGGGACTAGAAGCTGGTGAGCAGTTCTTC
J: TRBJ2-7; V: TRBV10-2; size: -; D: TRBD2; CDR3: CASSEKTSGFREQYF; DNA: TGCGCCAGCAGTGAGAAGACTAGCGGGTTTCGTGAGCAGTACTTC
J: TRBJ2-3; V: TRBV10-3; size: many; D: -; CDR3: CAIRSRQGKVLSSTDTQYF; DNA: TGTGCCATCAGGTCTCGTCAGGGCAAAGTTCTATCTAGCACAGATACGCAGTATTTT
J: TRBJ2-1; V: TRBV20-1; size: many; D: TRBD2; CDR3: CSTLAGQNEQFF; DNA: TGCAGTACACTAGCGGGACAGAATGAGCAGTTCTTC
J: TRBJ2-1; V: TRBV6-6; size: -; D: TRBD2; CDR3: CAITGGSGSYNEQFF; DNA: TGTGCCATCACGGGAGGGTCCGGGTCCTACAATGAGCAGTTCTTC
J: TRBJ2-3; V: TRBV11-2; size: -; D: TRBD2; CDR3: CASSPLAGNTDTQYF; DNA: TGTGCCAGCAGCCCTCTAGCGGGAAACACAGATACGCAGTATTTT
J: TRBJ1-6; V: TRBV4-1; size: -; D: -; CDR3: CASSQSLAGRWGSSPLHF; DNA: TGCGCCAGCAGCCAAAGCCTGGCGGGGAGGTGGGGTTCATCACCCCTCCACTTT
J: TRBJ2-1; V: TRBV7-9; size: few; D: -; CDR3: CASSLVGHATDEQFF; DNA: TGTGCCAGCAGCTTAGTAGGACATGCCACCGATGAGCAGTTCTTC
J: TRBJ2-5; V: TRBV6-6; size: -; D: -; CDR3: CASNSPPETQYF; DNA: TGTGCCAGCAATTCACCTCCAGAGACCCAGTACTTC
J: TRBJ2-2; V: TRBV4-1; size: many; D: -; CDR3: CASSQEPGVRTGELFF; DNA: TGCGCCAGCAGCCAAGAGCCGGGGGTCCGGACCGGGGAGCTGTTTTTT
J: TRBJ1-1; V: TRBV5-4; size: -; D: -; CDR3: CASSLAKGGNTEAFF; DNA: TGTGCCAGCAGCTTGGCCAAGGGGGGCAACACTGAAGCTTTCTTT
J: TRBJ2-4; V: TRBV19; size: -; D: -; CDR3: CASSMGLAGIQYF; DNA: TGTGCCAGTAGTATGGGGCTAGCAGGCATTCAGTACTTC
J: TRBJ2-4; V: TRBV29-1; size: many; D: -; CDR3: CSVDEGGNIQYF; DNA: TGCAGCGTTGATGAGGGGGGAAACATTCAGTACTTC
J: TRBJ2-1; V: TRBV20-1; size: many; D: -; CDR3: CSARSRDSYNEQFF; DNA: TGCAGTGCTAGATCGAGGGACTCCTACAATGAGCAGTTCTTC
J: TRBJ2-5; V: TRBV11-2; size: few; D: -; CDR3: CASSLAETQYF; DNA: TGTGCCAGCAGCTTAGCGGAGACCCAGTACTTC
J: TRBJ2-7; V: TRBV6-2/TRBV6-3; size: many; D: -; CDR3: CASSYGTRQYF; DNA: TGTGCCAGCAGTTACGGGACAAGGCAGTACTTC
J: TRBJ2-2; V: TRBV5-1; size: many; D: -; CDR3: CASSLPGANTGELFF; DNA: TGCGCCAGCAGCTTGCCAGGGGCGAACACCGGGGAGCTGTTTTTT
J: TRBJ2-7; V: TRBV6-2/TRBV6-3; size: few; D: -; CDR3: CASSYLKEQYF; DNA: TGTGCCAGCAGTTACCTGAAAGAGCAGTACTTC
J: TRBJ2-7; V: TRBV4-2; size: many; D: TRBD2; CDR3: CASSQDSYSVAGGSSYEQYF; DNA: TGTGCCAGCAGCCAAGATTCCTATTCGGTAGCGGGAGGCTCTTCCTACGAGCAGTACTTC
J: TRBJ1-4; V: TRBV2; size: -; D: TRBD1; CDR3: CASSGTGITAPEKLFF; DNA: TGTGCCAGCAGCGGGACAGGGATCACCGCACCGGAAAAACTGTTTTTT
J: TRBJ1-1; V: TRBV28; size: -; D: -; CDR3: CASQTSEGKAFF; DNA: TGTGCCTCTCAGACGTCAGAGGGTAAAGCTTTCTTT
J: TRBJ1-2; V: TRBV7-2; size: many; D: -; CDR3: CASSSLPGSHGYTF; DNA: TGTGCCAGCAGCTCGCTACCGGGATCTCATGGCTACACCTTC
J: TRBJ2-7; V: TRBV11-2; size: many; D: TRBD1; CDR3: CASSLANRDRLDNSYEQYF; DNA: TGTGCCAGCAGCTTAGCTAACCGGGACAGACTTGATAACTCCTACGAGCAGTACTTC
J: TRBJ2-7; V: TRBV6-5; size: -; D: TRBD2; CDR3: CASSVAGGPYEQYF; DNA: TGTGCCAGCAGCGTAGCGGGAGGGCCCTACGAGCAGTACTTC
J: TRBJ2-7; V: TRBV6-2/TRBV6-3; size: -; D: TRBD1; CDR3: CASTPDRGEYEQYF; DNA: TGTGCCAGCACCCCGGACAGGGGGGAGTACGAGCAGTACTTC